Listed below are T cell receptor beta chains from one sample, sequenced in a study of low-dose radiotherapy and immunotherapy resistance in tumors. Via MiXCR, TCRdb re-called the reads, giving one row per CDR3 protein. Found here are 40,000 to 65,000 distinct CDR3 sequences, around 35% of them singletons; the top ten hold approximately 8.4%. Sequenced material: PBMCs, taken after low-dose radiotherapy plus immunotherapy. All receptors derive from a male donor with rectosigmoid adenocarcinoma. CDR3s include the opening cysteine and the closing phenylalanine or tryptophan.

TRBV19	TRBJ1-1	CASSLGLDEAFF
TRBV18	TRBJ2-2	CASSSTGFTGELFF
TRBV3-1	TRBJ1-1	CASSHLPGQGNTEAFF
TRBV28	TRBJ2-3	CASSSPAQGVDTQYF
TRBV10-3	TRBJ2-7	CAISVKAGAYEQYF
TRBV4-3	TRBJ2-7	CASSQVWAGTYEQYF
TRBV2	TRBJ2-7	CASRAGQPHEQYF
TRBV14	TRBJ2-3	CASSDGLPDTQYF
TRBV25-1	TRBJ1-6	CASSGTGPSSYNSPLHF
TRBV28	TRBJ2-4	CASSPQGMGLAKNIQYF
TRBV5-1	TRBJ2-3	CASSLGTSDTDTQYF
TRBV28	TRBJ1-1	CASSSGTGVNTEAFF
TRBV21-1	TRBJ2-7	CASSGRGQSDEQYF
TRBV15	TRBJ1-1	CATSSSQGFTEAFF
TRBV7-3	TRBJ2-1	CASSRTGSVGNEQFF
TRBV29-1	TRBJ1-1	CSAIGGAEAFF
TRBV27	TRBJ2-7	CASSFRRDSRYEQYF
TRBV27	TRBJ1-5	CASSLEGGYQPQHF
TRBV7-2	TRBJ2-1	CASSVNRDGEQFF
TRBV4-1	TRBJ2-2	CASSQAWAGPGELFF
TRBV5-4	TRBJ2-3	CASSRDTSLADTQYF
TRBV6-1	TRBJ2-2	CASRETSGGTGELFF
TRBV28	TRBJ2-7	CASRPGQSYEQYF
TRBV7-6	TRBJ2-1	CASSPGLRSSYNEQFF
TRBV6-2/TRBV6-3	TRBJ2-7	CASSYFAETYSYEQYF
TRBV3-1	TRBJ2-5	CASSQTSGGAPETQYF
TRBV29-1	TRBJ1-5	CSVETVREGPQHF
TRBV28	TRBJ2-7	CAAEGLHPWNEQYF
TRBV29-1	TRBJ1-5	CSVARDPGVGQPQHF
TRBV12-3/TRBV12-4	TRBJ1-3	CALTRRGSGNTIYF
TRBV5-1	TRBJ2-5	CATRRGQPYQETQYF
TRBV28	TRBJ1-1	CASRTGLTNTEAFF
TRBV6-2/TRBV6-3	TRBJ2-7	CASRGEPYEQYF
TRBV6-1	TRBJ2-5	CASSYDTGRETQYF
TRBV2	TRBJ2-7	CASNRPGQGTEQYF
TRBV28	TRBJ2-7	CASSVGRVHEQYF
TRBV12-3/TRBV12-4	TRBJ2-3	CASSPSGGLAVDTQYF
TRBV26	TRBJ1-2	CASSLGLGEAGYTF
TRBV9	-	CASSVGSYNEQFF
TRBV5-1	TRBJ2-4	CASSSGTGGNIQYF